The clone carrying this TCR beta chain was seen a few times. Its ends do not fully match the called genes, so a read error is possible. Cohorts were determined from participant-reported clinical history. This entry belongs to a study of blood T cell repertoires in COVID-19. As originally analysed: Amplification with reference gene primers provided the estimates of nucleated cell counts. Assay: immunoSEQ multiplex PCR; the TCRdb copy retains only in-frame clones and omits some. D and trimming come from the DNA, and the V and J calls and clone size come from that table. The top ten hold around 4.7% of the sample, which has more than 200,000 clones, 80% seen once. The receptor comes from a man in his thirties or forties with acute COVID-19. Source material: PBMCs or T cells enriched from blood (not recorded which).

In nucleotides, the CDR3 is TGTGCCAGCAGTTTAGGTCCAGGGGGCTCCGATAATTCACCCCTCCACTTT. Amino acids: CASSLGPGGSDNSPLHF. V and J are TRBV27 and TRBJ1-6, with 8 bases identical to TRBD1. CDR1 and CDR2 (germline): MNHEY, SMNVEV (reference sequence). The CDR3 covers 17 residues.